This passage covers 27 T cell receptor beta chains from one sample sequenced in a study of naive and memory T cell subsets (dated by TCRdb to between 2016 and 2019). Results and caveats for the whole study, not just this receptor: A few larger clonotypes were present in naive repertoires, particularly the CD8 repertoires, and these clonotypes were possibly memory cells re-expressing CD45RA.

The library was built by means of UMI-ligation and nested PCR. The sequencer was an Illumina MiSeq. The beta constant-region primer consisted of an equimolar mixture of two oligonucleotides that together covered TRBC1 and TRBC2. Four rounds of PCR were used to amplify ligated cDNA, with nested alpha and beta constant-region primers being used together with the SP2 primer. The public sequencing data were trimmed at Q25 with fastp and processed into clonotypes with MiXCR by TCRdb, which kept only in-frame beta chains. Every entry covers one CDR3 protein and lists the most common genes and DNA from its rows. The sample table records about 160,000 distinct CDR3 sequences; roughly 22% of these occur just once. The top ten constitute 0.1% to 0.11% of the sample. For these TCRs, the target antigens are not known. Material: naive CD4+ T cells from blood. Explained via the paper, the cell subset or site label denotes: naive T cells, CD45RA high CD27+. These receptors originate from a human donor in good health.

This clonotype appeared many times. CDR3 residues: CASSLAGGETQYF. CDR3 sequence (DNA): TGTGCCAGCAGCTTAGCTGGAGGGGAGACCCAGTACTTC. The chain links TRBV7-9 to TRBJ2-5; TRBD2 might be the D (6 bases). Germline V lookup: CDR1 SEHNR, CDR2 FQNEAQ (reference sequence). The CDR3 sequence is 13 residues long. Deletions cut 0 bases from V and 5 bases from J, with 7 bases between.

The chain combines TRBV24-1 with TRBJ2-3; possible D gene TRBD2, 6 bases. The CDR3 has 14 amino acids. The V end was cut by 3 bases, the J end by 5 bases, with 11 bases between. Germline values: CDR1 KGHDR, CDR2 SFDVKD. In DNA, the CDR3 is TGTGCCACCAGTGATCGGACTAACAAAGATACGCAGTATTTT. Encoded protein: CATSDRTNKDTQYF.

This sequence joins TRBV16 and TRBJ2-1, with D possibly TRBD2 on 5 matching bases. This CDR3 spans 17 amino acids. Trimming stripped 1 base from V and 5 bases from J, with 18 bases between. Per germline, CDR1 KGHSY and CDR2 FQNENV. CDR3 in amino acids: CASSQLREAEKHNEQFF. The CDR3 nucleotides are TGTGCCAGCAGCCAATTAAGAGAAGCGGAGAAACACAATGAGCAGTTCTTC.

This clonotype was seen a handful of times. The V and J genes are TRBV7-2 and TRBJ1-1, with D unclear. CDR1 and CDR2 from the germline V gene are SGHTA and FQGNSA. V was shortened by 1 base and J by 8 bases, with 17 bases between the two germline ends. CDR3 length equals 15 residues. CDR3 coding DNA: TGTGCCAGCAGCTTAGTGTCTTTGGGCCTGTCAGAAGCTTTCTTT. Translating gives CASSLVSLGLSEAFF.

This clonotype was counted a few times. V usage is TRBV20-1 and J usage is TRBJ2-2, with TRBD2 matching over 9 bases. The CDR3 is 15 residues long. The germline CDR1 and CDR2 sequences are DFQATT and SNEGSKA (reference sequence). Trimming at V came to 4 bases and at J to 3 bases, leaving 6 bases not matched to a gene. The CDR3 region is CSAIPTSGYTGELFF. The DNA of the CDR3 is TGCAGTGCTATCCCGACTAGCGGATACACCGGGGAGCTGTTTTTT.

The chain has TRBV6-5 and TRBJ2-4; 12 nucleotides align to TRBD2. J gave up 2 bases and V 5 bases, and 7 bases lay outside the gene matches. CDR3 length equals 17 residues. Germline loops: CDR1 MNHEY, CDR2 SVGAGI. CDR3 sequence reads: CASSPHTSGRSKNIQYF. For the CDR3, the DNA is TGTGCCAGCAGTCCTCATACTAGCGGGAGGTCCAAAAACATTCAGTACTTC.

A few counts support this clonotype. This rearrangement joins TRBV7-6 to TRBJ2-2; possible D gene TRBD2, 7 bases. CDR1 is SGHVS and CDR2 is FNYEAQ in the germline V gene. The V end lost 4 bases, the J end lost 4 bases, and 19 bases lay between the germline ends. This CDR3 comprises 17 residues. The CDR3 region is CASSSSGAGVPTGELFF. CDR3 bases: TGTGCCAGCAGCTCCTCGGGGGCGGGAGTTCCCACCGGGGAGCTGTTTTTT.

The rearrangement joins TRBV20-1 to TRBJ2-7; TRBD1 matches 10 bases. The CDR3 loop spans 16 amino acids. Germline V CDR1 and CDR2: DFQATT, SNEGSKA (reference sequence). Trimming removed 3 bases from V and 4 bases from J; junction bases left unmatched: 12. In DNA form, the CDR3 reads TGCAGTGCTAGGGCCTTTGGACAGGGGGAACGTTACGAGCAGTACTTC. Protein product: CSARAFGQGERYEQYF.

Only a few counts were recorded for this clonotype. The V and J genes are TRBV28 and TRBJ2-1; no reliable D call. The CDR3 sequence is 13 residues long. Between the trimmed V and J ends, which lost 6 bases and 9 bases, there was a span of 15 bases. Germline-derived CDR1 and CDR2 are MDHEN and SYDVKM. CDR3 nucleotide sequence: TGTGCCAGCAGCCCAACCAGCCCCCGTGAGCAGTTCTTC. Its protein is CASSPTSPREQFF.

V and J are TRBV6-6 and TRBJ2-5; TRBD2 matches at 12 bases. Germline V gene data show CDR1 as MNHNY and CDR2 as SVGAGI (reference sequence). The length of the CDR3 is 13 residues. With V trimmed by 7 bases and J by 7 bases, 4 bases remained unmatched. Written as DNA, the CDR3 is TGTGCCAGCACCGAACTAGCGGGGGGGACCCAGTACTTC. Amino acids: CASTELAGGTQYF.

The table lists this clonotype with a few counts. The CDR3 DNA reads TGTGCCAGCAGCCTCCTCGTTGGAGGGAGGACTACCTACAATGAGCAGTTCTTC. Translation gives CASSLLVGGRTTYNEQFF. The chain links TRBV3-1 to TRBJ2-1, with D possibly TRBD2 on 6 matching bases. CDR1 is LGHDT and CDR2 is YNNKEL in the germline V gene (reference sequence). Trimming cost V 4 bases and J 2 bases, with 21 bases left between them. CDR3 length equals 18 residues.

In its sample, this clonotype was seen many times. The CDR3 nucleotides read TGCAGTGCTAGGCTAGCGGGAGTCCCTCGGGAGTACTTC. Its translation: CSARLAGVPREYF. The chain has TRBV20-1 and TRBJ2-7, with 10 bases matching TRBD2. With V trimmed by 3 bases and J by 11 bases, 10 bases remained unmatched. Per the germline V gene, CDR1 is DFQATT and CDR2 is SNEGSKA (reference sequence). This CDR3 spans 13 amino acids.

The chain uses TRBV28 and TRBJ1-1; no reliable D call. This CDR3 has 11 residues. Germline loops: CDR1 MDHEN, CDR2 SYDVKM. The V end lost 4 bases, the J end lost 8 bases, and 8 bases lay between the germline ends. CDR3 in DNA: TGTGCCAGCAGTTCCGTGGGGGAAGCTTTCTTT. Amino acids: CASSSVGEAFF.

V and J are TRBV28 and TRBJ2-1; weak D call: TRBD1 (6 bases). The ends were cut back, 6 bases at V and 2 bases at J, with 8 bases in the middle. This CDR3 is built from 13 residues. Per the germline V gene, CDR1 is MDHEN and CDR2 is SYDVKM. CDR3 coding DNA: TGTGCCAGCAGGGGACAAGCCTACAATGAGCAGTTCTTC. Its protein is CASRGQAYNEQFF.

V and J are TRBV20-1 and TRBJ1-1, with D unclear. The germline V gene has CDR1 DFQATT and CDR2 SNEGSKA (reference sequence). This CDR3 contains 13 residues. V lost 6 bases and J 3 bases, leaving 14 bases between the germline ends. CDR3 bases: TGCAGTGCGGATAAGGGCATAGACACTGAAGCTTTCTTT. Amino acid sequence: CSADKGIDTEAFF.

The V and J genes are TRBV7-9 and TRBJ2-1; no clear D gene. The germline gives CDR1 SEHNR, CDR2 FQNEAQ (reference sequence). The CDR3 has 12 amino acids. The V and J ends lost 11 bases and 5 bases respectively, with 13 bases between them. The CDR3 loop is CASRAANNEQFF. The CDR3 nucleotides are TGTGCCTCCCGGGCCGCCAACAATGAGCAGTTCTTC.

The V gene is TRBV7-8, the J gene TRBJ2-1; D is perhaps TRBD2 (5 bases). Germline CDR1 and CDR2: SGHVS and FQNEAQ. V lost 7 bases, J lost 2 bases, and 9 bases lay in between. There are 13 residues in the CDR3. The CDR3 spells CASKPRAYNEQFF. The DNA for the CDR3 is TGTGCCAGCAAACCGAGGGCCTACAATGAGCAGTTCTTC.

Only a few counts were recorded for this clonotype. The genes are TRBV29-1 and TRBJ2-1; D is possibly TRBD1 or TRBD2 (5 bases each). The CDR3 is 14 amino acids. Trimming shortened V by 5 bases and J by 7 bases, and 18 bases separated the two germline ends. CDR1 and CDR2 from the germline V gene are SQVTM and ANQGSEA. The CDR3 reads CSVSTGDGQNEQFF. CDR3 coding DNA: TGCAGCGTTTCTACCGGGGACGGCCAAAATGAGCAGTTCTTC.

The chain links TRBV7-2 to TRBJ1-6; no reliable D call. With 1 base removed from V and 8 bases from J, the gap between germline ends came to 12 bases. There are 15 residues in the CDR3. The germline CDR1 and CDR2 sequences are SGHTA and FQGNSA. The CDR3 DNA sequence: TGTGCCAGCAGCTTAGGTGGAAGGAACTATTCACCCCTCCACTTT. It specifies CASSLGGRNYSPLHF.

This clonotype was counted ten times or more. This chain uses TRBV20-1 with TRBJ2-7; maybe TRBD1 (6 bases). Germline assignment: CDR1 DFQATT and CDR2 SNEGSKA (reference sequence). This CDR3 spans 13 amino acids. Deletions cut 1 base from V and 6 bases from J, with 13 bases between. CDR3 coding DNA: TGCAGTGCTAGAGTTCCAGGGGTCGGCGAGCAGTACTTC. This translates into CSARVPGVGEQYF.

This chain connects TRBV14 to TRBJ2-1; D perhaps matches TRBD1 (5 bases). Trimming took off 1 base at V and 1 base at J, with 11 bases between the two ends. The CDR3 is 16 amino acids. CDR1 SGHDN and CDR2 FVKESK come from the germline V gene. The CDR3 sequence: CASSQAGRVSYNEQFF. CDR3 DNA: TGTGCCAGCAGCCAAGCCGGCAGGGTTTCCTACAATGAGCAGTTCTTC.

This clonotype was seen more than once but under ten times. CDR3 DNA: TGTGCCAGCAGCGTGGGTTTGAGGGTGGGTGAGCAGTTCTTC. As protein: CASSVGLRVGEQFF. The chain couples TRBV28 to TRBJ2-1; D possibly corresponds to TRBD2 (5 bases). Germline V gene sequence: CDR1 MDHEN, CDR2 SYDVKM. This CDR3 comprises 14 residues. V lost 6 bases and J lost 9, with 18 bases in between.

The V gene is TRBV20-1, the J gene TRBJ2-4; no clear D. The CDR3 contains 15 residues. The ends were cut back, 6 bases at V and 0 bases at J, with 15 bases in the middle. Germline lookup yields CDR1 DFQATT and CDR2 SNEGSKA (reference sequence). DNA of the CDR3: TGCAGTGCCAAGGACGGTTTTATAGCCAAAAACATTCAGTACTTC. As protein: CSAKDGFIAKNIQYF.

The V call is TRBV2, the J call TRBJ2-7; D call uncertain. The germline V and J ends were trimmed by 2 bases and 2 bases, with 10 bases remaining between them. The CDR3 totals 14 residues. Germline V lookup: CDR1 SNHLY, CDR2 FYNNEI. DNA of the CDR3: TGTGCCAGCAGTGAAAACAGTCTGCCCTACGAGCAGTACTTC. Translation: CASSENSLPYEQYF.

The chain joins TRBV7-2 to TRBJ1-5; D is uncertain. This CDR3 has 13 amino acids. Germline CDR1 and CDR2: SGHTA and FQGNSA. Trimming shortened V by 0 bases and J by 7 bases, and 7 bases separated the two germline ends. The CDR3 reads CASSLAYGQPQHF. CDR3 nucleotides: TGTGCCAGCAGCTTAGCATATGGACAGCCCCAGCATTTT.

This clonotype was counted only a few times. The rearrangement joins TRBV18 to TRBJ1-1; 7 bases agree with TRBD1. The V gene end was trimmed by 3 bases and the J gene end by 4 bases; junction bases not matched to a gene: 11. Germline V gene lookup returns CDR1 KGHSH and CDR2 LQKENI. This CDR3 region has 16 residues. CDR3 nucleotides: TGTGCCAGCTCACCTGAGACAGGGCTGATTCGCACTGAAGCTTTCTTT. Translation gives CASSPETGLIRTEAFF.

The chain joins TRBV5-1 to TRBJ1-2, with D tentatively TRBD1 (6 bases). Germline values: CDR1 SGHRS, CDR2 YFSETQ. V gave up 4 bases and J gave up 0 bases, with 10 bases separating them. The CDR3 is 14 amino acids. CDR3 in amino acids: CASSKDRANYGYTF. For the CDR3, the DNA is TGCGCCAGCAGCAAGGACAGAGCTAACTATGGCTACACCTTC. The full variable domain, its missing parts supplied by reference TRBV5-1 and TRBJ1-2, is KAGVTQTPRYLIKTRGQQVTLSCSPISGHRSVSWYQQTPGQGLQFLFEYFSETQRNKGNFPGRFSGRQFSNSRSEMNVSTLELGDSALYLCASSKDRANYGYTFGSGTRLTVV.